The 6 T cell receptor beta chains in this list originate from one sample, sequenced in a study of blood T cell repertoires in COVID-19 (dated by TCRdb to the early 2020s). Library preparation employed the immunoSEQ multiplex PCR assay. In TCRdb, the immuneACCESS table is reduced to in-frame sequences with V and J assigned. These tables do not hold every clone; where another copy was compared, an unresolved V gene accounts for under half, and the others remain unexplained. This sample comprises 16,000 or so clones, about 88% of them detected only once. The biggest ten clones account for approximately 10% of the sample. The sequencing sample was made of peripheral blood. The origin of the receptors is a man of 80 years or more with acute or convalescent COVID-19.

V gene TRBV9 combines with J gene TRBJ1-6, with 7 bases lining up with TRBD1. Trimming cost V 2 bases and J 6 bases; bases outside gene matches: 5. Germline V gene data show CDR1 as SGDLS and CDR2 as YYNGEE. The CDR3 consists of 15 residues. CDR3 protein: CASSVRDSLNSPLHF. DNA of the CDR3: TGTGCCAGCAGCGTCCGGGACAGCCTTAATTCACCCCTCCACTTT.

Here the CDR3 DNA reads TGTGCCAGTAGTATAGAATCAGTATTCTCCTACGAGCAGTACTTC. It specifies CASSIESVFSYEQYF. This rearrangement joins TRBV19 to TRBJ2-7; no definite D call. Trimming cost V 0 bases and J 0 bases, with 9 bases left between them. CDR1 is LNHDA, CDR2 SQIVND, per germline (reference sequence). This CDR3 comprises 15 residues.

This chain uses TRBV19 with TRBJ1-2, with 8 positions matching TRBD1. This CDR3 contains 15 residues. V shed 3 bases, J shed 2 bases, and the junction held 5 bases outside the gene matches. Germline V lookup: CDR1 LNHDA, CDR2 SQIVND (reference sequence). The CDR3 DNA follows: TGTGCCAGTAGTATCGGTCAGGGGGCGAACTATGGCTACACCTTC. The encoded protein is CASSIGQGANYGYTF.

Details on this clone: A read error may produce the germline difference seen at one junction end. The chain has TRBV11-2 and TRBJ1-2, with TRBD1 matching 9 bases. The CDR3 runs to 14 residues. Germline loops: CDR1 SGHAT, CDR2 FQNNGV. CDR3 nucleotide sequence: TGTGCCAGCAGCGCGGGACAGGGTTACTACGGCTACACCTTC. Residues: CASSAGQGYYGYTF.

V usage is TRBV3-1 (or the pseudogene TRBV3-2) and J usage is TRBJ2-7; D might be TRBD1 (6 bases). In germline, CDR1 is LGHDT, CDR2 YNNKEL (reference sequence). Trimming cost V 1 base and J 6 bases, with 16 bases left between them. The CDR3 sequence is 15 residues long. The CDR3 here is CASSQGDTYRSEQYF. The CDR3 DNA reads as TGTGCCAGCAGCCAAGGGGACACCTATAGGTCCGAGCAGTACTTC.

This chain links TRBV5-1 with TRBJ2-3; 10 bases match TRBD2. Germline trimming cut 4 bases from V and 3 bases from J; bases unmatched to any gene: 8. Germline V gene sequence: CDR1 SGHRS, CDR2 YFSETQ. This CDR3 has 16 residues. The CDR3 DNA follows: TGCGCCAGCAGCCTGACAGCGGGGGGGCGGACAGATACGCAGTATTTT. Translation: CASSLTAGGRTDTQYF.